This T cell receptor beta chain was captured in a study of blood T cell repertoires in COVID-19. For the study at large: The study drew acute and convalescent COVID-19 samples from the United States, Italy and Spain.

With 3 bases clipped from V and 4 bases from J, the junction kept 12 bases outside the gene matches. Germline CDR1 reads LNHDA; CDR2 reads SQIVND (reference sequence). This CDR3 has 17 amino acids. Authors' analysis steps: Using reference gene primer amplification, nucleated cell counts were estimated. Assay: immunoSEQ multiplex PCR; the TCRdb copy retains only in-frame clones and omits some. The V and J calls and clone size were taken over from that table, and D and trimming were inferred from the DNA. The data hold 150,000 to 200,000 clones, with roughly 85% observed a single time. V and J are TRBV19 and TRBJ2-5; 9 nucleotides line up with TRBD2. The specimen sequenced was peripheral blood. The clonotype was recovered from a woman aged 30 to 39 with acute or convalescent COVID-19. The CDR3 region is CASSMKRGGRAGETQYF. The CDR3 DNA sequence: TGTGCCAGTAGTATGAAGCGCGGCGGGAGGGCAGGAGAGACCCAGTACTTC.